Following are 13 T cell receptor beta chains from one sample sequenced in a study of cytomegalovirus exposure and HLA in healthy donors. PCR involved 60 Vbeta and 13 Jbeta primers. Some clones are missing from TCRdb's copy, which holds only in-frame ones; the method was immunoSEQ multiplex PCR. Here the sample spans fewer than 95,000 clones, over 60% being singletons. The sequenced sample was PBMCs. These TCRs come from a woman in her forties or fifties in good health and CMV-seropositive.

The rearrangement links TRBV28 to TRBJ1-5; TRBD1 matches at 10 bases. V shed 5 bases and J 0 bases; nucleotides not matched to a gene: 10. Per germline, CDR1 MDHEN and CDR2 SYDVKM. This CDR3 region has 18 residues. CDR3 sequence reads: CASSQTGGSSYSNQPQHF. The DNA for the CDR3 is TGTGCCAGCAGTCAGACAGGGGGCTCTTCCTATAGCAATCAGCCCCAGCATTTT.

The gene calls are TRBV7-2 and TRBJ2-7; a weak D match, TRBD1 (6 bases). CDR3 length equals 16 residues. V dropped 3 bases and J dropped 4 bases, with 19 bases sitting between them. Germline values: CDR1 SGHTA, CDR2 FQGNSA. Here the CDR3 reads CASSLSQGLGVYEQYF. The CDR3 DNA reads TGTGCCAGCAGCTTGTCACAGGGATTGGGGGTATACGAGCAGTACTTC.

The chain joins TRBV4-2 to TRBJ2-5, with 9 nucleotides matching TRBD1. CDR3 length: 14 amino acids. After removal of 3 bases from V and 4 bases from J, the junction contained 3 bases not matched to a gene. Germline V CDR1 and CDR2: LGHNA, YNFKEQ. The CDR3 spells CASSQGQGGETQYF. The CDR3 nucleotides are TGTGCCAGCAGCCAGGGACAGGGAGGAGAGACCCAGTACTTC.

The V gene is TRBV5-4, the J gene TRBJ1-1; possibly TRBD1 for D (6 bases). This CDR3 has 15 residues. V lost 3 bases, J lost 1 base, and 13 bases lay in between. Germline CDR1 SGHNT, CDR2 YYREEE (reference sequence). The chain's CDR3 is CASSSWAGANTEAFF. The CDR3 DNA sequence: TGTGCCAGCAGCTCCTGGGCAGGGGCGAACACTGAAGCTTTCTTT.

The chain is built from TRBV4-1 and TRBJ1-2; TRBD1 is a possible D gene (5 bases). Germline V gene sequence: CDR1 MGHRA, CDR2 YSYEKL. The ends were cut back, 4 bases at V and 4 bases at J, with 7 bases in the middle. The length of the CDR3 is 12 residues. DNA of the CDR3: TGCGCCAGCAGCCTGGGGGGCTATGGCTACACCTTC. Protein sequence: CASSLGGYGYTF.

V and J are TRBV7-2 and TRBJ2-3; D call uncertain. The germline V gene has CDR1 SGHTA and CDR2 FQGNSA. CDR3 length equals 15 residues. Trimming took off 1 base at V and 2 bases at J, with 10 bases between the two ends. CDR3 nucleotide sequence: TGTGCCAGCAGCTTAGAATTTCATTTCACAGATACGCAGTATTTT. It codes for CASSLEFHFTDTQYF.

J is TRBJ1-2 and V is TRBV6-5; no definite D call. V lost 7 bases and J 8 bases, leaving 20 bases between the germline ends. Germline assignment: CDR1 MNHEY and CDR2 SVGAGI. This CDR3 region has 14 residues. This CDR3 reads CASTRGGNLWGYTF. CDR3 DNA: TGTGCCAGCACCCGGGGAGGGAATCTATGGGGCTACACCTTC.

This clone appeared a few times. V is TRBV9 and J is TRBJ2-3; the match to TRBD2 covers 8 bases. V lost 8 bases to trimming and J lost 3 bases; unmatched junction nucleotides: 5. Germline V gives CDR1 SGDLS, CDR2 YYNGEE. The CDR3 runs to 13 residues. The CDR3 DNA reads TGTGCCAGTAAATCTAGCGGGACAGATACGCAGTATTTT. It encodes CASKSSGTDTQYF.

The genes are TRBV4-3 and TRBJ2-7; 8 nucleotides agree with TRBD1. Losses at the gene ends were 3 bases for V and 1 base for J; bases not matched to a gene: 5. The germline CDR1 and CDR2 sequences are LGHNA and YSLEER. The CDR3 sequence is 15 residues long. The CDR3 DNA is TGCGCCAGCAGCCAGGGACAGGACGTTTCCTACGAGCAGTACTTC. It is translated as CASSQGQDVSYEQYF.

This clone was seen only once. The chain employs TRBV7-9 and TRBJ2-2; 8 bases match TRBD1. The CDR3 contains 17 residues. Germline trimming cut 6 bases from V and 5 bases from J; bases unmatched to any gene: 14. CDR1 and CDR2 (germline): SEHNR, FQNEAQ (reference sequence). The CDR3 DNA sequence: TGTGCCAGCAGAAATAGCGGTGGACAGGGTACAACCGGGGAGCTGTTTTTT. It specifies CASRNSGGQGTTGELFF.

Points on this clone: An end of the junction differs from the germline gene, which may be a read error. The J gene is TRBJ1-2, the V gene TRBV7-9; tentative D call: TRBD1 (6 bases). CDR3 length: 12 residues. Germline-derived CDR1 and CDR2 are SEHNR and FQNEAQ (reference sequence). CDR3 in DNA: TGTTCCAGCAGCTATAGGGGGTATGGCTACACCTTC. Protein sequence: CSSSYRGYGYTF.

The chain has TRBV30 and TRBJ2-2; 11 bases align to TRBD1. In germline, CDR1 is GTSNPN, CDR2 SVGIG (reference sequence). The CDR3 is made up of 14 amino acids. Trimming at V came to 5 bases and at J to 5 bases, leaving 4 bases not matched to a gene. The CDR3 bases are TGTGCCTGGGGGACAGGGGGATGGACCGGGGAGCTGTTTTTT. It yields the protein CAWGTGGWTGELFF.

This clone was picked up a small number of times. The CDR3 sequence: CAISEWATQETQYF. DNA for the CDR3: TGTGCCATCAGTGAGTGGGCTACACAAGAGACCCAGTACTTC. This chain uses TRBV10-3 with TRBJ2-5, with D hard to call. Trimming left V 1 base short and J 2 bases short, with 8 bases between. The germline V gene encodes CDR1 ENHRY and CDR2 SYGVKD. This CDR3 comprises 14 residues.